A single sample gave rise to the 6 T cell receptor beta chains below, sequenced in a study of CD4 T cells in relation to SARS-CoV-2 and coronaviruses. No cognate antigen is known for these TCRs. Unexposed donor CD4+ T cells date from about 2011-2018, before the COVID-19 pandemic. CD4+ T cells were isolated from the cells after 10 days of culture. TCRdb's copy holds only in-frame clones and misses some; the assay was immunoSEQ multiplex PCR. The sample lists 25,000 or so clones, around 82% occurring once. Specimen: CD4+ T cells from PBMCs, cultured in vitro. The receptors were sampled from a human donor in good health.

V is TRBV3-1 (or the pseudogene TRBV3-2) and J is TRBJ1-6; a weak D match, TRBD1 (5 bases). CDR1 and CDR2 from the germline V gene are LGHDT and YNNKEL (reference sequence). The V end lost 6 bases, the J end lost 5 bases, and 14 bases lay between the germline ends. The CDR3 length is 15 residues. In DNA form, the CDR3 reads TGTGCCAGCAGTCATACCGGGACGGATAATTCACCCCTCCACTTT. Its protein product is CASSHTGTDNSPLHF.

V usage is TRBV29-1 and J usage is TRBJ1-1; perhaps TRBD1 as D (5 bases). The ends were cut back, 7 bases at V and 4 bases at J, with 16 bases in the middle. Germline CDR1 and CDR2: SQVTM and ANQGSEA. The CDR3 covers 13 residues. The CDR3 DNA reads TGCAGCGCACCGACGTCCGGGGGCACTGAAGCTTTCTTT. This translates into CSAPTSGGTEAFF.

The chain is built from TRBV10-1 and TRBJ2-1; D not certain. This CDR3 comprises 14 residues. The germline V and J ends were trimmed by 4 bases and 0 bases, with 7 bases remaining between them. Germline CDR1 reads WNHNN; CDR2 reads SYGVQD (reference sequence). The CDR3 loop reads CASSADRSYNEQFF. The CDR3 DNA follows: TGCGCCAGCAGTGCCGACCGCTCCTACAATGAGCAGTTCTTC.

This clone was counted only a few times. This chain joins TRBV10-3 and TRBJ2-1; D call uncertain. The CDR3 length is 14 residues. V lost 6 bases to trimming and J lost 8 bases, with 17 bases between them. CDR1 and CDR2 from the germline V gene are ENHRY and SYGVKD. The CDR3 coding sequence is TGTGCCATCAGGACGCCTAGGGTTGGGGATGAGCAGTTCTTC. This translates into CAIRTPRVGDEQFF.

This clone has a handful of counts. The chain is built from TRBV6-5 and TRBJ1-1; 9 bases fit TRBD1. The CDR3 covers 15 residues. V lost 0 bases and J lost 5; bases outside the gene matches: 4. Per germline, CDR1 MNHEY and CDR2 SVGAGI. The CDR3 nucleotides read TGTGCCAGCAGTTACTCACAGGGGGCGCAAACTGAAGCTTTCTTT. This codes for CASSYSQGAQTEAFF.

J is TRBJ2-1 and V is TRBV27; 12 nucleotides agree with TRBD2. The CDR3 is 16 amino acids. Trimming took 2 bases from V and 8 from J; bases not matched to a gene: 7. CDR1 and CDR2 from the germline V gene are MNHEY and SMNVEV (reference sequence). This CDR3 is CASSLLGLAGTHEQFF. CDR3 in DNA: TGTGCCAGCAGTTTACTCGGACTAGCGGGAACTCATGAGCAGTTCTTC.